This T cell receptor beta chain was sequenced for a study of cytomegalovirus exposure and HLA in healthy donors. Study overall: Earlier sequencing of approximately 200 million T cells yielded roughly 100 million unique TCR beta sequences. Of the donors genotyped, several hundred in all, about 80% fell in the Caucasian-associated ancestry cluster.

Study observations and caveats: Per published accounts, TCR beta sequences correctly predicted the HLA-A and HLA-B alleles of most subjects. The authors later linked a missense DCLRE1C variant to TCR beta V- and J-gene trimming.

Trimming pared 2 bases from V and 1 base from J, leaving 8 bases between. CDR1 and CDR2 from the germline V gene are LGHNA and YNFKEQ. The CDR3 is made up of 15 amino acids. 13 Jbeta primers and 60 Vbeta primers were used for the PCR. Assay: immunoSEQ multiplex PCR; the TCRdb copy retains only in-frame clones and omits some. The sample consists of about 150,000 clones, around 80% of them appearing once. With respect to this clone: Its antigen remains unknown.

The chain uses TRBV4-2 and TRBJ2-2, with D perhaps TRBD2 (5 bases). The clonotype comes from a woman aged 40-49 years in good health and CMV-seropositive. Sequencing was performed on PBMCs. CDR3 sequence: CASSQPSMNTGELFF. The CDR3 coding sequence is TGTGCCAGCAGCCAACCTAGCATGAACACCGGGGAGCTGTTTTTT.